This T cell receptor (beta chain) was captured in a study of radiation and T cells in renal cell carcinoma. Study-wide results and limits: No pretreatment tumor biopsies were available for baseline clonotypes.

About this clone itself: The antigen is unknown.

Trimming cost V 8 bases and J 7 bases, with 18 bases left between them. The CDR3 has 13 amino acids. Germline CDR1 is LNHDA and CDR2 is SQIVND (reference sequence). Time point in this sample: blood 4 weeks post-SBRT, at nephrectomy. Treatment in this sample: 15 Gy SBRT to primary tumor, nephrectomy 4 weeks later. Nephrectomy followed 15 Gy stereotactic body radiation by 4 weeks. Blood was sampled at baseline, 2 weeks and 4 weeks after SBRT. This renal cell carcinoma was of the clear cell type. Libraries were prepared by immunoSEQ multiplex PCR; TCRdb keeps only in-frame clonotypes and omits some of them. The table has 130,000 to 150,000 clones, about 86% seen once.

This chain connects TRBV19 to TRBJ2-7, with TRBD1 as a possible D gene (6 bases). Here the sequenced sample was blood, taken from a patient whose treatment included radiotherapy and nephrectomy. The receptor was derived from a woman in her fifties or sixties with renal cell carcinoma. CDR3 DNA: TGTGCCAGTTCCACCGGGACATTTAGGGAGCAGTACTTC. Translation gives CASSTGTFREQYF.